These T cell receptor beta chains were read from a single sample in a study of blood T cell repertoires in COVID-19. Sequencing was performed with immunoSEQ multiplex PCR; in TCRdb, only in-frame clones are kept and a portion is missing. This table holds approximately 180,000 clones, around 80% found once. Sequencing was carried out using peripheral blood. These TCRs come from a woman between 40 and 50 years old with COVID-19, enrolled during active disease. Both conserved end residues are part of each CDR3. The D gene is left open where the match is weak. Clone size is given for some rows only: seen once, a few or many times, or a class if the clone is expanded.

size | J | D | V | CDR3 | DNA
. | TRBJ1-5 | . | TRBV24-1 | CATSDSLQGRGQPQHF | TGTGCCACCAGTGATTCACTACAGGGAAGGGGTCAGCCCCAGCATTTT
. | TRBJ1-2 | TRBD1 | TRBV9 | CASSAGTGANYGYTF | TGTGCCAGCAGCGCCGGGACAGGGGCTAACTATGGCTACACCTTC
. | TRBJ2-7 | TRBD1 | TRBV20-1 | CSASLGQGPSYEQYF | TGCAGTGCTAGTTTGGGACAGGGACCCTCCTACGAGCAGTACTTC
few | TRBJ1-2 | . | TRBV29-1 | CSVDQDRKVYGYTF | TGCAGCGTTGACCAAGACAGAAAAGTCTATGGCTACACCTTC
. | TRBJ2-1 | . | TRBV6-6 | CASSYSTGEQFF | TGTGCCAGCAGTTACTCTACGGGTGAGCAGTTCTTC
. | TRBJ2-1 | TRBD1 | TRBV7-3 | CASSRDRGNEQFF | TGTGCCAGCAGCCGGGACAGGGGAAATGAGCAGTTCTTC
. | TRBJ1-3 | . | TRBV18 | CASSPGIDTIYF | TGTGCCAGCTCACCTGGTATAGACACCATATATTTT
. | TRBJ2-7 | . | TRBV19 | CASSIGTKNEQYF | TGTGCCAGTAGTATAGGGACTAAAAACGAGCAGTACTTC
. | TRBJ2-7 | . | TRBV6-6 | CASSYSGRAPSYEQYF | TGTGCCAGCAGTTACTCGGGCAGGGCCCCATCCTACGAGCAGTACTTC
. | TRBJ2-1 | . | TRBV10-3 | CAISGEGGEQFF | TGTGCCATCAGTGGTGAAGGGGGTGAGCAGTTCTTC
. | TRBJ1-1 | . | TRBV19 | CASSIRQDRAFF | TGTGCCAGTAGTATTAGACAGGACAGAGCTTTCTTT
. | TRBJ2-2 | TRBD1 | TRBV19 | CASTQGQGANTGELFF | TGTGCCAGTACCCAAGGACAGGGGGCGAACACCGGGGAGCTGTTTTTT
. | TRBJ2-7 | TRBD1 | TRBV11-2 | CASSLGSPGQVSYEQYF | TGTGCCAGCAGCTTAGGTTCTCCGGGACAGGTGTCCTACGAGCAGTACTTC
. | TRBJ1-1 | . | TRBV4-2 | CASSQDLPRGEGTEAFF | TGTGCCAGCAGCCAAGACCTTCCGCGGGGGGAGGGCACTGAAGCTTTCTTT
once | TRBJ1-5 | TRBD1 | TRBV11-2 | CASSTGTGIDQPQHF | TGTGCCAGCAGCACCGGGACAGGGATCGACCAGCCCCAGCATTTT
once | TRBJ1-2 | . | TRBV10-2 | CASKEGGSNYGYTF | TGCGCCAGCAAGGAAGGCGGCAGCAACTATGGCTACACCTTC
. | TRBJ1-5 | . | TRBV5-4 | CASSYRGALSNQPQHF | TGTGCCAGCAGCTACCGCGGGGCACTGAGCAATCAGCCCCAGCATTTT
. | TRBJ2-3 | . | TRBV25-1 | CASSERGRQVGTDTQYF | TGTGCCAGCAGTGAACGGGGGAGGCAGGTGGGCACAGATACGCAGTATTTT
. | TRBJ1-1 | . | TRBV6-5 | CASSYSLADPRPEAFF | TGTGCCAGCAGTTACTCATTAGCGGACCCTCGACCTGAAGCTTTCTTT
. | TRBJ2-7 | . | TRBV3-1/TRBV3-2 | CASSPKSRWEQYF | TGTGCCAGCAGCCCCAAGAGCCGGTGGGAGCAGTACTTC
. | TRBJ2-6 | . | TRBV21-1 | CASSSRQGSGANVLTF | TGTGCCAGCAGCTCGAGACAGGGCTCTGGGGCCAACGTCCTGACTTTC
. | TRBJ2-3 | TRBD1 | TRBV25-1 | CASSDGTGEQYF | TGTGCCAGCAGTGACGGGACAGGAGAGCAGTATTTT
. | TRBJ1-5 | TRBD1 | TRBV2 | CASSGDRAGQPQHF | TGTGCCAGCAGCGGAGACAGGGCCGGGCAGCCCCAGCATTTT
. | TRBJ1-2 | TRBD1 | TRBV19 | CASSIVTGGTGKDGYTF | TGTGCCAGTAGTATCGTAACGGGGGGGACAGGGAAGGATGGCTACACCTTC
. | TRBJ1-2 | . | TRBV6-5 | CASSYSRTVYYGYTF | TGTGCCAGCAGTTACTCGCGGACAGTCTACTATGGCTACACCTTC
many | TRBJ1-6 | TRBD1 | TRBV4-2 | CASSPTTGTGNSPLHF | TGTGCCAGCAGCCCTACAACCGGGACAGGGAATTCACCCCTCCACTTT
. | TRBJ1-2 | TRBD1 | TRBV7-9 | CASPNEWTGNWYGYTF | TGTGCCAGCCCTAACGAATGGACAGGGAATTGGTATGGCTACACCTTC
. | TRBJ2-1 | . | TRBV6-6 | CASSYSRGSIYNEQFF | TGTGCCAGCAGTTACTCGCGCGGATCTATATACAATGAGCAGTTCTTC
. | TRBJ1-2 | TRBD1 | TRBV27 | CASSLTGGGYTF | TGTGCCAGCAGTCTCACAGGGGGAGGCTACACCTTC
. | TRBJ1-1 | . | TRBV5-5 | CASSWLGGNTEAFF | TGTGCCAGCAGCTGGCTCGGGGGGAACACTGAAGCTTTCTTT
few | TRBJ1-5 | . | TRBV5-1 | CASRPDTSNQPQHF | TGCGCCAGCAGACCAGACACTAGCAATCAGCCCCAGCATTTT
. | TRBJ2-1 | . | TRBV18 | CASSQGLASSYNEQFF | TGTGCCAGCTCCCAGGGCCTAGCGAGCTCCTACAATGAGCAGTTCTTC
. | TRBJ1-2 | TRBD1 | TRBV6-5 | CASTRGQYYGYTF | TGTGCCAGCACCCGGGGACAGTACTATGGCTACACCTTC
. | TRBJ1-6 | . | TRBV3-1/TRBV3-2 | CASRDSVEVPLHF | TGTGCCAGCAGAGACAGCGTAGAAGTGCCCCTCCACTTT
. | TRBJ2-7 | TRBD1 | TRBV7-9 | CASSPRSGGRYEQYF | TGTGCCAGCAGTCCACGCTCAGGGGGCAGGTACGAGCAGTACTTC
. | TRBJ2-7 | TRBD2 | TRBV14 | CASSHPGLAGPQYYEQYF | TGTGCCAGCAGCCATCCCGGACTAGCGGGGCCCCAGTACTACGAGCAGTACTTC
. | TRBJ1-2 | . | TRBV29-1 | CSVESGFRGYTF | TGCAGCGTTGAATCGGGTTTCAGAGGCTACACCTTC
. | TRBJ2-7 | TRBD1 | TRBV6-5 | CATEGGGRSTYEQYF | TGTGCGACCGAAGGGGGCGGGCGGTCAACCTACGAGCAGTACTTC
. | TRBJ2-2 | TRBD2 | TRBV6-2/TRBV6-3 | CASSPPEGLAAGELFF | TGTGCCAGCAGCCCTCCGGAGGGACTAGCTGCCGGGGAGCTGTTTTTT
once | TRBJ1-5 | TRBD1 | TRBV7-9 | CASSLDARQGQNNQPQHF | TGTGCCAGCAGCTTAGACGCAAGGCAGGGACAGAACAATCAGCCCCAGCATTTT
. | TRBJ1-1 | . | TRBV5-4 | CASSLSGGAFF | TGTGCCAGCAGCTTGTCGGGGGGAGCTTTCTTT
. | TRBJ1-3 | . | TRBV2 | CASRRQEGGGNTIYF | TGTGCCAGCAGGAGACAAGAGGGCGGCGGAAACACCATATATTTT